One sample yielded the 8 T cell receptor beta chains listed below, sequenced in a study of early stage breast cancer tumors. The table came from immunoSEQ multiplex PCR; TCRdb's copy has only in-frame clones and leaves some out. Of about 53,000 clones listed, about nine tenths are singletons. Sequenced material: blood. The origin of the receptors is a person aged 70 to 85 with breast cancer.

This chain uses TRBV4-2 with TRBJ2-1; 12 bases fit TRBD2. After removal of 4 bases from V and 0 bases from J, the junction contained 4 bases not matched to a gene. Looked up from germline, CDR1 is LGHNA and CDR2 is YNFKEQ. The CDR3 sequence is 17 residues long. CDR3 sequence reads: CASSPSSGGGSYNEQFF. The CDR3 coding sequence is TGTGCCAGCAGCCCTTCTAGCGGGGGGGGCTCCTACAATGAGCAGTTCTTC.

The chain is built from TRBV10-3 and TRBJ2-1; 7 bases are shared with TRBD2. CDR1 is ENHRY and CDR2 is SYGVKD in the germline V gene. This CDR3 has 13 residues. Losses at the gene ends were 10 bases for V and 5 bases for J; bases not matched to a gene: 8. In nucleotides, the CDR3 is TGTGCCACGCTAGGGCGGGAGAACAATGAGCAGTTCTTC. As protein: CATLGRENNEQFF.

The rearrangement joins TRBV28 to TRBJ2-7; the match to TRBD2 covers 7 bases. The CDR3 is 14 amino acids. V trimming: 5 bases; J trimming: 4 bases; junction bases outside the gene matches: 8. The V gene's germline CDR1 is MDHEN and CDR2 SYDVKM. CDR3 nucleotide sequence: TGTGCCAGCAGTCGAGGGAGGGCGTGGTACGAGCAGTACTTC. It is translated as CASSRGRAWYEQYF.

V and J are TRBV18 and TRBJ1-1, with 12 nucleotides matching TRBD1. Germline V gene sequence: CDR1 KGHSH, CDR2 LQKENI. This CDR3 contains 15 residues. Trimming at V came to 3 bases and at J to 5 bases, leaving 4 bases not matched to a gene. The CDR3 region has the DNA TGTGCCAGCTCACCCCCGGGACAGGGGGCGACTGAAGCTTTCTTT. Encoded protein: CASSPPGQGATEAFF. Complete variable domain (other parts from reference TRBV18 and TRBJ1-1): NAGVMQNPRHLVRRRGQEARLRCSPMKGHSHVYWYRQLPEEGLKFMVYLQKENIIDESGMPKERFSAEFPKEGPSILRIQQVVRGDSAAYFCASSPPGQGATEAFFGQGTRLTVV.

This sequence joins TRBV6-5 and TRBJ2-3, with D unresolved. Deletions cut 3 bases from V and 6 bases from J, with 13 bases between. This CDR3 region has 14 residues. Looked up from germline, CDR1 is MNHEY and CDR2 is SVGAGI. The DNA of the CDR3 is TGTGCCAGCAGTTATTCCAGGATGGCGGATACGCAGTATTTT. This sequence encodes CASSYSRMADTQYF.

This chain joins TRBV10-2 and TRBJ2-3; D not certain. The germline V and J ends were trimmed by 6 bases and 3 bases, with 10 bases remaining between them. Germline CDR1 and CDR2: WSHSY and SAAADI. The length of the CDR3 is 13 residues. CDR3 sequence (DNA): TGCGCCAGCAGGCCCGGTTCTACAGATACGCAGTATTTT. Its translation is CASRPGSTDTQYF.

CDR3 bases: TGTGCCAGCAGCGCAGGCGGGACTAGCGGGGTAAATACGCAGTATTTT. Translating gives CASSAGGTSGVNTQYF. V gene TRBV7-2 combines with J gene TRBJ2-3; 13 bases agree with TRBD2. Germline CDR1 and CDR2: SGHTA and FQGNSA. The CDR3 contains 16 residues. The junction had 9 bases not matched to a gene; V was cut back by 5 bases and J by 7 bases. The full variable domain, in which reference TRBV7-2 and TRBJ2-3 provide the parts outside the CDR3, is GAGVSQSPSNKVTEKGKDVELRCDPISGHTALYWYRQSLGQGLEFLIYFQGNSAPDKSGLPSDRFSAERTGGSVSTLTIQRTQQEDSAVYLCASSAGGTSGVNTQYFGPGTRLTVL.

The chain is built from TRBV30 and TRBJ1-1; 9 nucleotides agree with TRBD1. There are 13 residues in the CDR3. V was clipped by 5 bases and J by 3 bases; unmatched bases: 4. Germline CDR1 is GTSNPN and CDR2 is SVGIG (reference sequence). CDR3 sequence reads: CAWDRTGDTEAFF. The CDR3 DNA sequence: TGTGCCTGGGATCGGACAGGGGACACTGAAGCTTTCTTT.